The 24 T cell receptor beta chains given below trace back to one sample, sequenced in a study of radiotherapy plus CTLA-4 blockade in lung cancer. Sequenced by immunoSEQ multiplex PCR; TCRdb stores in-frame clones only, minus some. The sample holds 85,000 to 90,000 clones, 72% seen once. The input for sequencing was peripheral blood, taken from a patient treated with radiotherapy plus ipilimumab. The origin of the receptors is a human donor with non-small cell lung cancer that progressed on radiotherapy plus ipilimumab.

This chain connects TRBV7-2 to TRBJ2-2, with a possible D match to TRBD2 (6 bases). The V end lost 9 bases, the J end lost 8 bases, and 16 bases lay between the germline ends. The CDR3 sequence is 13 residues long. Germline assignment: CDR1 SGHTA and CDR2 FQGNSA. The CDR3 sequence: CASSAGRVGELFF. DNA for the CDR3: TGTGCCAGTTCCGCGGGGCGGGTGGGGGAGCTGTTTTTT.

The chain carries TRBV27 and TRBJ1-5; D is uncertain. V lost 8 bases and J 4 bases, leaving 3 bases between the germline ends. Germline CDR1 reads MNHEY; CDR2 reads SMNVEV (reference sequence). The CDR3 spans 10 residues. CDR3 sequence reads: CASVNQPQHF. The CDR3 nucleotides read TGTGCCAGCGTAAATCAGCCCCAGCATTTT.

V usage is TRBV4-2 and J usage is TRBJ1-6, with D uncertain. CDR1 and CDR2 (germline): LGHNA, YNFKEQ. CDR3 length equals 13 residues. The ends were cut back, 0 bases at V and 14 bases at J, with 11 bases in the middle. DNA for the CDR3: TGTGCCAGCAGCCAAGATGTAGGAGTCACCCTCCACTTT. Its translation is CASSQDVGVTLHF.

V is TRBV6-5 and J is TRBJ2-1; no clear D. The germline V gene encodes CDR1 MNHEY and CDR2 SVGAGI. Trimming took off 2 bases at V and 6 bases at J, with 8 bases between the two ends. CDR3 length equals 13 residues. The DNA of the CDR3 is TGTGCCAGCAGTTACAGTGTTCGCAATGAGCAGTTCTTC. The encoded protein is CASSYSVRNEQFF.

The V call is TRBV2, the J call TRBJ2-7; TRBD1 or TRBD2 may be the D gene (5 bases each). CDR1 and CDR2 (germline): SNHLY, FYNNEI. This CDR3 spans 12 amino acids. The ends were cut back, 6 bases at V and 0 bases at J, with 6 bases in the middle. Written as DNA, the CDR3 is TGTGCCAGCAGGGGGGACTCCTACGAGCAGTACTTC. This encodes CASRGDSYEQYF.

The J gene is TRBJ2-5, the V gene TRBV5-4; TRBD2 matches at 9 bases. The V gene end was trimmed by 0 bases and the J gene end by 4 bases; junction bases not matched to a gene: 4. The CDR3 consists of 15 residues. CDR1 is SGHNT and CDR2 is YYREEE in the germline V gene (reference sequence). For the CDR3, the DNA is TGTGCCAGCAGCTTGGAGGTAGCGGGAGTAGAGACCCAGTACTTC. This gives the protein CASSLEVAGVETQYF.

This clone occurred a few times. The V call is TRBV4-1, the J call TRBJ2-5, with TRBD2 as a possible D gene (7 bases). V was cut by 4 bases and J by 5 bases, with 20 bases left in between. Germline CDR1 MGHRA, CDR2 YSYEKL. This CDR3 region has 16 residues. CDR3 sequence reads: CASSPRRGGALETQYF. CDR3 DNA sequence: TGCGCCAGCAGCCCCCGAAGAGGGGGGGCCCTGGAGACCCAGTACTTC.

The chain has TRBV11-1 and TRBJ1-1; D gene unclear. The length of the CDR3 is 13 residues. Trimming took off 4 bases at V and 1 base at J, with 7 bases between the two ends. CDR1 is SGHAT and CDR2 is FQDESV in the germline V gene (reference sequence). The CDR3 DNA reads TGTGCCAGCAGCTGGACGGCGAACACTGAAGCTTTCTTT. This encodes CASSWTANTEAFF.

The rearrangement joins TRBV10-3 to TRBJ2-2, with 8 bases matching TRBD2. Trimming removed 3 bases from V and 6 bases from J; junction bases left unmatched: 9. CDR3 length equals 16 residues. Germline V CDR1 and CDR2: ENHRY, SYGVKD. The CDR3 region is CAISERGGGRPGELFF. CDR3 nucleotide sequence: TGTGCCATCAGTGAAAGGGGCGGGGGGCGCCCCGGGGAGCTGTTTTTT.

CDR3 sequence reads: CASSLSGVFVDEQYF. The CDR3 bases are TGTGCCAGCTCACTTTCAGGGGTTTTCGTTGACGAGCAGTACTTC. The chain employs TRBV18 and TRBJ2-7; perhaps TRBD1 as D (6 bases). CDR3 length: 15 amino acids. Trimming removed 4 bases from V and 5 bases from J, with 18 bases in between. CDR1 is KGHSH and CDR2 is LQKENI in the germline V gene. Full variable domain (outside the CDR3, taken from reference TRBV18 and TRBJ2-7): NAGVMQNPRHLVRRRGQEARLRCSPMKGHSHVYWYRQLPEEGLKFMVYLQKENIIDESGMPKERFSAEFPKEGPSILRIQQVVRGDSAAYFCASSLSGVFVDEQYFGPGTRLTVT.

V and J are TRBV29-1 and TRBJ2-1; maybe TRBD2 (6 bases). The V gene's germline CDR1 is SQVTM and CDR2 ANQGSEA. The ends were cut back, 0 bases at V and 6 bases at J, with 15 bases in the middle. The CDR3 covers 15 residues. In DNA form, the CDR3 reads TGCAGCGTTGAAGATCTTGCGGGGATAGGCAATGAGCAGTTCTTC. It encodes CSVEDLAGIGNEQFF.

This chain uses TRBV11-1 with TRBJ2-5, with a possible D match to TRBD2 (6 bases). V was cut by 4 bases and J by 0 bases, with 12 bases left in between. Germline V CDR1 and CDR2: SGHAT, FQDESV (reference sequence). This CDR3 has 15 amino acids. The CDR3 region has the DNA TGTGCCAGCAGCTGGGGGGTCGGGTACCAAGAGACCCAGTACTTC. Translating it yields CASSWGVGYQETQYF.

This clone was detected a few times. This chain connects TRBV27 to TRBJ2-1; TRBD2 matches at 8 bases. Germline CDR1 reads MNHEY; CDR2 reads SMNVEV (reference sequence). This CDR3 has 15 amino acids. Germline trimming cut 3 bases from V and 8 bases from J; bases unmatched to any gene: 9. Here the CDR3 reads CASSFTGTGGDEQFF. In DNA, the CDR3 is TGTGCCAGCAGTTTTACCGGGACGGGAGGGGATGAGCAGTTCTTC.

The J gene is TRBJ2-3, the V gene TRBV11-3, with 7 bases matching TRBD1. V shed 5 bases and J 2 bases; nucleotides not matched to a gene: 10. Germline V gene data show CDR1 as SGHNT and CDR2 as YENEEA. The CDR3 length is 16 residues. The chain's CDR3 is CASSRTGDQVTDTQYF. As DNA, the CDR3 is TGTGCCAGCAGCCGAACAGGGGATCAGGTCACAGATACGCAGTATTTT.

The CDR3 coding sequence is TGTGCCAGCAGCTTGGCGAGCTCCTACGAGCAGTACTTC. The encoded protein is CASSLASSYEQYF. The rearrangement uses TRBV5-5 and TRBJ2-7, with D unresolved. Germline lookup yields CDR1 SGHKS and CDR2 YYEKEE (reference sequence). V lost 0 bases, J lost 0 bases, and 4 bases lay in between. The CDR3 sequence is 13 residues long. Looking up the rest from reference TRBV5-5 and TRBJ2-7 gives the full variable domain: DAGVTQSPTHLIKTRGQQVTLRCSPISGHKSVSWYQQVLGQGPQFIFQYYEKEERGRGNFPDRFSARQFPNYSSELNVNALLLGDSALYLCASSLASSYEQYFGPGTRLTVT.

The V gene is TRBV15, the J gene TRBJ1-1; D might be TRBD1 (6 bases). The CDR3 runs 14 residues. Trimming took 8 bases from V and 1 from J, leaving 14 bases between them. CDR1 LNHNV and CDR2 YYDKDF come from the germline V gene (reference sequence). Written as DNA, the CDR3 is TGTGCCACCGTGAAAGGGGGGGCGAACACTGAAGCTTTCTTT. As protein: CATVKGGANTEAFF.

The gene calls are TRBV9 and TRBJ1-2, with a weak D call TRBD1 (5 bases). The CDR3 spans 14 residues. V was trimmed by 3 bases and J by 8 bases, leaving 17 bases between them. Germline V lookup: CDR1 SGDLS, CDR2 YYNGEE. Here the CDR3 reads CASSETALGVGYTF. CDR3 nucleotides: TGTGCCAGCAGCGAGACGGCGCTGGGGGTCGGCTACACCTTC. The full variable domain, with the rest looked up from reference TRBV9 and TRBJ1-2, is DSGVTQTPKHLITATGQRVTLRCSPRSGDLSVYWYQQSLDQGLQFLIQYYNGEERAKGNILERFSAQQFPDLHSELNLSSLELGDSALYFCASSETALGVGYTFGSGTRLTVV.

The chain employs TRBV19 and TRBJ1-6; no definite D call. V shed 7 bases and J shed 7 bases, with 14 bases lying between them. The length of the CDR3 is 14 residues. Germline loops: CDR1 LNHDA, CDR2 SQIVND (reference sequence). CDR3 sequence (DNA): TGTGCCAGTACCCTCGCGACTCAAAATTCACCCCTCCACTTT. Protein sequence: CASTLATQNSPLHF.

This CDR3 is CASSPRRSMNTEAFF. In DNA form, the CDR3 reads TGTGCCAGCAGCCCAAGACGCTCCATGAACACTGAAGCTTTCTTT. This chain uses TRBV7-9 with TRBJ1-1; D gene uncertain. This CDR3 is built from 15 residues. Trimming removed 5 bases at V and 0 bases at J, with 13 bases between. Germline CDR1 SEHNR, CDR2 FQNEAQ (reference sequence).

This clone has more than one count but fewer than ten. V and J are TRBV7-8 and TRBJ2-1, with 12 bases aligning to TRBD2. V was pared by 5 bases and J by 3 bases, with 11 bases of the junction left unmatched. The CDR3 covers 18 residues. CDR1 and CDR2 from the germline V gene are SGHVS and FQNEAQ. The CDR3, as DNA: TGTGCCAGCAGCCGGGGACTAGCGGGCTCGAGGGGCTACAATGAGCAGTTCTTC. Amino acid sequence: CASSRGLAGSRGYNEQFF.

The table lists this clone with a few counts. The gene calls are TRBV28 and TRBJ1-1; 11 bases match TRBD1. This CDR3 has 13 residues. Germline assignment: CDR1 MDHEN and CDR2 SYDVKM. V lost 4 bases to trimming and J lost 8 bases; unmatched junction nucleotides: 3. In DNA, the CDR3 is TGTGCCAGCAGTTCTGGGGACAGGGGGGAAGCTTTCTTT. It encodes CASSSGDRGEAFF.

V gene TRBV19 combines with J gene TRBJ1-1; D call uncertain. The CDR3 has 13 residues. Trimming left V 4 bases short and J 3 bases short, with 9 bases between. The germline V gene encodes CDR1 LNHDA and CDR2 SQIVND (reference sequence). CDR3 nucleotides: TGTGCCAGTAGTAAAAAGACGGACACTGAAGCTTTCTTT. This codes for CASSKKTDTEAFF.

The CDR3 sequence: CASSSGYRNTEAFF. The CDR3 bases are TGCGCCAGCAGCTCAGGGTATAGGAACACTGAAGCTTTCTTT. The chain combines TRBV5-1 with TRBJ1-1; a weak D match, TRBD1 (5 bases). The CDR3 has 14 amino acids. Germline CDR1 SGHRS, CDR2 YFSETQ. Trimming left V 3 bases short and J 1 base short, with 10 bases between.

The rearrangement uses TRBV2 and TRBJ2-3, with 11 nucleotides matching TRBD2. Looked up from germline, CDR1 is SNHLY and CDR2 is FYNNEI. This CDR3 spans 14 amino acids. Unmatched junction bases numbered 5, after V lost 6 bases and J lost 6 bases. CDR3 bases: TGTGCCAGCAGCATACTAGCGGGAGAGGATACGCAGTATTTT. It codes for CASSILAGEDTQYF.